This T cell receptor beta chain was retrieved from a study of patients and donors after allogeneic stem cell transplantation. TCRdb re-called the RT-PCR reads with MiXCR, one entry per CDR3 protein. Among roughly 960,000 distinct CDR3 sequences listed, 18% were seen once. The TCR sequence derives from a human donor who was either an allogeneic HSCT recipient or a stem cell or donor lymphocyte infusion donor (not recorded which). It is not recorded whose cells these are; they may come from a transplant donor. Sequences were obtained from blood, either unsorted or a sorted T cell fraction (not recorded which).

CDR3 sequence reads: CASSQDRSAGYEQYF. As DNA, the CDR3 is TGTGCCAGCAGCCAAGATCGGTCGGCGGGCTACGAGCAGTACTTC. This chain connects TRBV14 to TRBJ2-7, with TRBD2 as a possible D gene (5 bases). V was trimmed by 0 bases and J by 3 bases, leaving 12 bases between them. Looked up from germline, CDR1 is SGHDN and CDR2 is FVKESK. CDR3 length: 15 amino acids. Full variable domain (missing parts from reference TRBV14 and TRBJ2-7): EAGVTQFPSHSVIEKGQTVTLRCDPISGHDNLYWYRRVMGKEIKFLLHFVKESKQDESGMPNNRFLAERTGGTYSTLKVQPAELEDSGVYFCASSQDRSAGYEQYFGPGTRLTVT.